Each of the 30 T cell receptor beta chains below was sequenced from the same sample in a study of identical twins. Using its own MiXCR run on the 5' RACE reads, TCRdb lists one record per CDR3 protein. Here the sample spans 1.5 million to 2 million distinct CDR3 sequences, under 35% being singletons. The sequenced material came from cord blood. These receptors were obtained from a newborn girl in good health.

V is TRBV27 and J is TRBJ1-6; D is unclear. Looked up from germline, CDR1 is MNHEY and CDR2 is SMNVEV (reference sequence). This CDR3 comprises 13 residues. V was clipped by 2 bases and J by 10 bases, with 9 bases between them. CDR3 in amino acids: CASSLPGRSPLHF. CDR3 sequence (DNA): TGTGCCAGCAGTTTACCCGGGAGGTCACCCCTCCACTTT.

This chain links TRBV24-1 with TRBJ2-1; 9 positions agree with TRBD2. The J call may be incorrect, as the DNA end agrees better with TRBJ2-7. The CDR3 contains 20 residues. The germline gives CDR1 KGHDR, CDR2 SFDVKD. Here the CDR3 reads CATSDFQAGGETASYNEQYF. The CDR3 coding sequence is TGTGCCACCAGTGATTTCCAGGCGGGAGGGGAGACGGCCTCCTACAATGAGCAGTACTTC.

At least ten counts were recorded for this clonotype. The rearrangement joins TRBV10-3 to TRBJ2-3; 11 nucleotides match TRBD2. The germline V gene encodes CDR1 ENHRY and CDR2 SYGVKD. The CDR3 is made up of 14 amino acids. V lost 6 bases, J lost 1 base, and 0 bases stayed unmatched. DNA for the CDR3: TGTGCCATCAGGACTAGCGGGGGCACAGATACGCAGTATTTT. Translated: CAIRTSGGTDTQYF.

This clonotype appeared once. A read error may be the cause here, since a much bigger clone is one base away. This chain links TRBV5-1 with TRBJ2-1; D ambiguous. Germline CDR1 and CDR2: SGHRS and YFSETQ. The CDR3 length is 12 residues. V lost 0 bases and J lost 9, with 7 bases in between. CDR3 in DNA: TGCGCCAGCAGCTTGGACAGCCTTGAGCAGTTCTTC. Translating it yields CASSLDSLEQFF. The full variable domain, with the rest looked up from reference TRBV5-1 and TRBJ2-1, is KAGVTQTPRYLIKTRGQQVTLSCSPISGHRSVSWYQQTPGQGLQFLFEYFSETQRNKGNFPGRFSGRQFSNSRSEMNVSTLELGDSALYLCASSLDSLEQFFGPGTRLTVL.

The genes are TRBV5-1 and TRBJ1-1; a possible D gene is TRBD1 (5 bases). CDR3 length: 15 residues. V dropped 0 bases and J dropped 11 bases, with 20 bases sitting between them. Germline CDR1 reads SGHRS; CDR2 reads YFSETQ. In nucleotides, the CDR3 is TGCGCCAGCAGCTTGGAAGCGGGGCGGTCTTGGGGGGCTTTCTTT. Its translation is CASSLEAGRSWGAFF.

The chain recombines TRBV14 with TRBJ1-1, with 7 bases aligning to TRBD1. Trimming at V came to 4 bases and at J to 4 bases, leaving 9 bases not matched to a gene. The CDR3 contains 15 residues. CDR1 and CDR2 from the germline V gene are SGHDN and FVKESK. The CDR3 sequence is CASSRRTGRSTEAFF. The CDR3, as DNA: TGTGCCAGCAGCCGCAGGACAGGCCGGAGCACTGAAGCTTTCTTT.

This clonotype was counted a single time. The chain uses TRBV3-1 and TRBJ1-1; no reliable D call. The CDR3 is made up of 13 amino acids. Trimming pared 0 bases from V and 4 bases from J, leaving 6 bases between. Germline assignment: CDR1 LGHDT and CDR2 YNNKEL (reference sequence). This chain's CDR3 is CASSQDSPTEAFF. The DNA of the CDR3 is TGTGCCAGCAGCCAAGATTCCCCCACTGAAGCTTTCTTT.

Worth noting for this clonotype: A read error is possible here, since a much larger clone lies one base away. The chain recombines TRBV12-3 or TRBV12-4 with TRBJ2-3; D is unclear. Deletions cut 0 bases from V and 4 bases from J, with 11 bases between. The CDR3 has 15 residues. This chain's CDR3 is CASSLALLPADTQYF. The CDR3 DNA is TGTGCCAGCAGTTTAGCCCTACTGCCCGCAGATACGCAGTATTTT.

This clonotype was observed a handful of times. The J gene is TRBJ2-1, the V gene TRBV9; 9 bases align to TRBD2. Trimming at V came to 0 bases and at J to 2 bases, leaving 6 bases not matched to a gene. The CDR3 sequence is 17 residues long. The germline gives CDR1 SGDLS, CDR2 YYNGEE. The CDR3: CASSVATAGGPYNEQFF. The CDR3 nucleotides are TGTGCCAGCAGCGTAGCTACCGCGGGAGGGCCCTACAATGAGCAGTTCTTC.

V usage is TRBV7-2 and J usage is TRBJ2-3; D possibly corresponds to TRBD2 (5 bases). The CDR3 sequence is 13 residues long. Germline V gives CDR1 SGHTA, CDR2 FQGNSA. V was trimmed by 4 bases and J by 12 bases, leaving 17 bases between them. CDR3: CASSSGVENIQYF. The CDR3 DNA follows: TGTGCCAGCAGCTCCGGGGTCGAAAACATTCAGTATTTT.

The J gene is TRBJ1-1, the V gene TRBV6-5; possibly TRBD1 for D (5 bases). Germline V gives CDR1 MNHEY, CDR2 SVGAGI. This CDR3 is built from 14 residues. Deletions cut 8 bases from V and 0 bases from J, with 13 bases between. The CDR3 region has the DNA TGTGCCAGCTTTCGGTGGGACCTGAACACTGAAGCTTTCTTT. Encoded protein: CASFRWDLNTEAFF.

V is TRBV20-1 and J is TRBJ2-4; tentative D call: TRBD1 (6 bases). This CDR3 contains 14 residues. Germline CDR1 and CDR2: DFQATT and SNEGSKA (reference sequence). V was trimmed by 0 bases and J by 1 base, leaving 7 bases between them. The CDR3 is CSARDQGAKNIQYF. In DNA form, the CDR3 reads TGCAGTGCTAGAGATCAGGGGGCCAAAAACATTCAGTACTTC.

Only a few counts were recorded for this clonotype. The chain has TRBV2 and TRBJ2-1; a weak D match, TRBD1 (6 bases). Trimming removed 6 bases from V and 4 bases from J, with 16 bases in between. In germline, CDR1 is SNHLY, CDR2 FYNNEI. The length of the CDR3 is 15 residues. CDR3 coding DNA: TGTGCCAGCAGGACACCTGGGGGCTTTTACAATGAGCAGTTCTTC. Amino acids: CASRTPGGFYNEQFF.

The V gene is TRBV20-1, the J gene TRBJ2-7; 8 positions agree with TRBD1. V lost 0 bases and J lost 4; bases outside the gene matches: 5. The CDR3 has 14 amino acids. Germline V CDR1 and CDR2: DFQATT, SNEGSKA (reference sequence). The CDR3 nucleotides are TGCAGTGCTAGAGATTGGGACAGGCCATACGAGCAGTACTTC. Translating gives CSARDWDRPYEQYF.

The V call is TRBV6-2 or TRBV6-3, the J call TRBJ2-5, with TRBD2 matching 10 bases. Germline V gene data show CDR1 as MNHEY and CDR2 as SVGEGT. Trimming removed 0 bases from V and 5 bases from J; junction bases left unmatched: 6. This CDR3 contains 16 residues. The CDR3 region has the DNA TGTGCCAGCAGTTACTCGTGGGGGACTAGCGCGGAGACCCAGTACTTC. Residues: CASSYSWGTSAETQYF.

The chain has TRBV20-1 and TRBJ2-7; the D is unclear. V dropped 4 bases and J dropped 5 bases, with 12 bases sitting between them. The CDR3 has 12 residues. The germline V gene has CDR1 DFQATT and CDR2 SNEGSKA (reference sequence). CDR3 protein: CSAIVGTHEQYF. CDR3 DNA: TGCAGTGCTATTGTGGGTACCCACGAGCAGTACTTC.

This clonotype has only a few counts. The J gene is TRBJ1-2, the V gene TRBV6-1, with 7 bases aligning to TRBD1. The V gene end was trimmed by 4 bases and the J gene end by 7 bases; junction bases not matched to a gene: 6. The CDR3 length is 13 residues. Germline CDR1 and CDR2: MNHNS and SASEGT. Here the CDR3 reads CASSVRGRVGYTF. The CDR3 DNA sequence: TGTGCCAGCAGTGTGAGGGGGCGGGTTGGCTACACCTTC.

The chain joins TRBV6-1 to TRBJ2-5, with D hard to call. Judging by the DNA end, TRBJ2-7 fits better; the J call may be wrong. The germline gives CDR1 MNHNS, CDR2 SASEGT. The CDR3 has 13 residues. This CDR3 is CASSEASNYEQYF. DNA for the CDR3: TGTGCCAGCAGTGAAGCTAGCAATTACGAGCAGTACTTC.

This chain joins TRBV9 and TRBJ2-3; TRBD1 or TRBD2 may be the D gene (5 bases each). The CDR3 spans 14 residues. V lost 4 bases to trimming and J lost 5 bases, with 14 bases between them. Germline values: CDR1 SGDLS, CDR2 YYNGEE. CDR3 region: CASSLRDRKDTQYF. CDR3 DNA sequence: TGTGCCAGCAGCCTCCGGGACCGTAAAGATACGCAGTATTTT.

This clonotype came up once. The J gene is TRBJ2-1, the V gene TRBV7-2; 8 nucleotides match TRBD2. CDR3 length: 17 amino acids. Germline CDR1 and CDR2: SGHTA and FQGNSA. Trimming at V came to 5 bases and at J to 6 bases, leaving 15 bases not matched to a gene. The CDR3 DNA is TGTGCCAGCAGCCTGGGACTAGGGGGTGTGGCTTCCAATGAGCAGTTCTTC. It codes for CASSLGLGGVASNEQFF. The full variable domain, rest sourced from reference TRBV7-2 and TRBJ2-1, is GAGVSQSPSNKVTEKGKDVELRCDPISGHTALYWYRQSLGQGLEFLIYFQGNSAPDKSGLPSDRFSAERTGGSVSTLTIQRTQQEDSAVYLCASSLGLGGVASNEQFFGPGTRLTVL.

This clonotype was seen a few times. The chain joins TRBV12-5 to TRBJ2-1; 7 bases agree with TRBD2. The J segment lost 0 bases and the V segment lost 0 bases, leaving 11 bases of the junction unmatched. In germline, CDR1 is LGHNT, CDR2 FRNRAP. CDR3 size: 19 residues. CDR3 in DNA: TGTGCTAGTGGTTTGGTCGTTAGCGGGCCTTCCAGCTCCTACAATGAGCAGTTCTTC. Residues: CASGLVVSGPSSSYNEQFF. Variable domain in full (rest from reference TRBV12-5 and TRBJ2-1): DARVTQTPRHKVTEMGQEVTMRCQPILGHNTVFWYRQTMMQGLELLAYFRNRAPLDDSGMPKDRFSAEMPDATLATLKIQPSEPRDSAVYFCASGLVVSGPSSSYNEQFFGPGTRLTVL.

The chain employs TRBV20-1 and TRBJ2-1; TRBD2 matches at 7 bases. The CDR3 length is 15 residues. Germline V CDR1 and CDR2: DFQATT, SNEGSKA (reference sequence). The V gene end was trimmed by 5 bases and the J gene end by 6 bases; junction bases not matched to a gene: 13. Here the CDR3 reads CSAGSIWGGVNEQFF. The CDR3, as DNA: TGCAGTGCTGGGAGCATCTGGGGGGGTGTCAATGAGCAGTTCTTC.

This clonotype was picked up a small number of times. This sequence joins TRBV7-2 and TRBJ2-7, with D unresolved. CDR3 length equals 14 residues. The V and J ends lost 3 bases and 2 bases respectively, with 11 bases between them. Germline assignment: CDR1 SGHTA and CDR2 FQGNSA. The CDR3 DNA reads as TGTGCCAGCAGCTTTAACGGCAGAACCTACGAGCAGTACTTC. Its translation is CASSFNGRTYEQYF.

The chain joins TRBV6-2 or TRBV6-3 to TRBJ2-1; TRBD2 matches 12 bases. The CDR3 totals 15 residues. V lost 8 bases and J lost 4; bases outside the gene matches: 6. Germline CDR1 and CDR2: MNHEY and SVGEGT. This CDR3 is CASGVLAGGYNEQFF. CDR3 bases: TGTGCCAGCGGGGTACTAGCGGGGGGTTACAATGAGCAGTTCTTC.

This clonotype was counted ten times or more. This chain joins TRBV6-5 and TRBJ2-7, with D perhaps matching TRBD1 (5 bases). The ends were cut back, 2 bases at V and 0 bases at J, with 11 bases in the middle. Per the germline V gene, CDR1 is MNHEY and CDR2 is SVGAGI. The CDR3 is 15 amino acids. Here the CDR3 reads CASSYKGLASYEQYF. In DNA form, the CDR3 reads TGTGCCAGCAGTTACAAGGGGCTCGCCTCCTACGAGCAGTACTTC.

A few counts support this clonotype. This CDR3 reads CASVSRGEKSNEQFF. CDR3 bases: TGTGCCAGCGTCTCCCGGGGGGAAAAGAGCAATGAGCAGTTCTTC. V gene TRBV12-3 or TRBV12-4 combines with J gene TRBJ2-1, with TRBD2 matching over 7 bases. This CDR3 contains 15 residues. Unmatched junction bases numbered 13, after V lost 8 bases and J lost 6 bases.

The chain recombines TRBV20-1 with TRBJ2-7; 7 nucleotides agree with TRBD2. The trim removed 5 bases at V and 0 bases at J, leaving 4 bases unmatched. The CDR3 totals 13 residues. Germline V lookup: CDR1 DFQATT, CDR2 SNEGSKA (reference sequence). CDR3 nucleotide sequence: TGCAGTGCTTGTACTAGCGACTCCTACGAGCAGTACTTC. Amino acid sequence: CSACTSDSYEQYF.

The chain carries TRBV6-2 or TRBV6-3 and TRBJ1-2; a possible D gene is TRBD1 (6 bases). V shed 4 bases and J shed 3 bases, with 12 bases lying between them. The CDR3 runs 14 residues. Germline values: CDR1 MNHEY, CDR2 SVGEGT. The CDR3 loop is CASSCFAGDYGYTF. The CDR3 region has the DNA TGTGCCAGCAGTTGCTTCGCAGGGGACTATGGCTACACCTTC.

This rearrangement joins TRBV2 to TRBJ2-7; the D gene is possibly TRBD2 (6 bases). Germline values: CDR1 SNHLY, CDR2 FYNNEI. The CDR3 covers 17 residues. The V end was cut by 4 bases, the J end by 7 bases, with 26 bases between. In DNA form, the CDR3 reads TGTGCCAGCAGTGGGAACCCCTTAGCGGTCTCCTACAATGAGCAGTACTTC. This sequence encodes CASSGNPLAVSYNEQYF.

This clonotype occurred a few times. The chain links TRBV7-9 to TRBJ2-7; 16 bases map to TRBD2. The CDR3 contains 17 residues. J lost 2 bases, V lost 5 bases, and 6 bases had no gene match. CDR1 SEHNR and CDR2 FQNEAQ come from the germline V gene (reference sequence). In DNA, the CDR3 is TGTGCCAGCAGCCTCGGGACTAGCGGGAGGGTGACCTACGAGCAGTACTTC. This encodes CASSLGTSGRVTYEQYF.